The sequence of this T cell receptor beta chain was determined in a study of T cell responses to AZD1222 COVID-19 vaccine. Using immunoSEQ multiplex PCR, the repertoire was profiled, and TCRdb retains in-frame clones only, with some absent. Altogether approximately 65,000 clones are present, 88% being singletons, with the ten largest covering less than 9.5%. Looked up from germline, CDR1 is DFQATT and CDR2 is SNEGSKA (reference sequence). J gave up 6 bases and V 6 bases, and 14 bases lay outside the gene matches. The CDR3 sequence is 15 residues long. The material was peripheral blood, obtained on day 0 of AZD1222 vaccination. This TCR came from an adult in good health. The J gene is TRBJ2-7, the V gene TRBV20-1; the match to TRBD2 covers 10 bases. The CDR3 loop reads CSASVAAGGPFEQYF. The CDR3 DNA is TGCAGTGCCAGTGTGGCAGCGGGAGGGCCGTTCGAGCAGTACTTC.